This is a list of T cell receptor beta chains from one sample in a study of T cell clones after liver transplantation. The method was immunoSEQ multiplex PCR; TCRdb's version includes in-frame clones alone and lacks a portion of them. The profile shows 35,000 to 45,000 clones, just over 85% of them singletons. The starting material was CD4+ T cells from blood, obtained 24 months after liver transplant. These receptors were collected from a human patient who received a liver transplant. The T cells may come from the graft donor. Both conserved end residues are part of each CDR3. A D gene is named only where the DNA matches it firmly. The size of a clone is reported for some rows only, either as once, few or many, or as a class for expanded clones.

TRBD2	TRBV7-2	NA	TRBJ2-5	CASSLAARGLAAQTQYF	TGTGCCAGCAGCTTAGCCGCTAGGGGACTAGCGGCCCAGACCCAGTACTTC
NA	TRBV19	NA	TRBJ1-3	CARGKLSRRVYF	TGTGCCAGGGGGAAATTAAGTCGACGGGTATATTTT
NA	TRBV7-2	NA	TRBJ1-1	CASSLLWLNTEAFF	TGTGCCAGCAGCTTATTGTGGCTGAACACTGAAGCTTTCTTT
NA	TRBV7-2	NA	TRBJ2-3	CASSLGLGSRTDTQYF	TGTGCCAGCAGCTTAGGTTTGGGCAGCCGCACAGATACGCAGTATTTT
TRBD1	TRBV25-1	NA	TRBJ1-3	CASSGKFGTGGTIYF	TGTGCCAGCAGTGGAAAGTTTGGGACAGGGGGTACCATATATTTT
NA	TRBV5-1	NA	TRBJ2-7	CASYSGITYEQYF	TGCGCCAGCTATAGCGGAATCACCTACGAGCAGTACTTC
NA	TRBV18	NA	TRBJ2-2	CASSPAEGATGELFF	TGTGCCAGCTCACCTGCGGAGGGGGCGACCGGGGAGCTGTTTTTT
NA	TRBV10-2	NA	TRBJ1-2	CASSGGRNYGYTF	TGCGCCAGCAGTGGCGGCAGGAACTATGGCTACACCTTC
NA	TRBV9	NA	TRBJ1-1	CASSGGSVNTEAFF	TGTGCCAGCAGCGGAGGGTCCGTGAACACTGAAGCTTTCTTT
TRBD1	TRBV7-9	once	TRBJ2-1	CASSLWAPGQGGNEQFF	TGTGCCAGCAGCCTCTGGGCCCCGGGACAGGGAGGTAATGAGCAGTTCTTC
NA	TRBV6-5	NA	TRBJ2-7	CASSYGLANEQYF	TGTGCCAGCAGTTACGGGCTAGCCAACGAGCAGTACTTC
NA	TRBV28	NA	TRBJ1-1	CASSWTYTEAFF	TGTGCCAGCAGTTGGACATACACTGAAGCTTTCTTT
TRBD2	TRBV4-3	NA	TRBJ2-1	CASSLGLAGGNEQFF	TGCGCCAGCAGCCTCGGACTAGCGGGGGGTAATGAGCAGTTCTTC
NA	TRBV7-2	NA	TRBJ2-2	CASSSGPNTGELFF	TGTGCCAGCAGTTCTGGGCCCAACACCGGGGAGCTGTTTTTT
NA	TRBV2	NA	TRBJ2-4	CASSPYSKNIQYF	TGTGCCAGCAGCCCCTACTCTAAAAACATTCAGTACTTC
TRBD1	TRBV30	NA	TRBJ1-5	CAWSFRQGDQPQHF	TGTGCCTGGAGTTTCCGACAGGGGGATCAGCCCCAGCATTTT
NA	TRBV5-4	NA	TRBJ2-6	CASSFPSSGANVLTF	TGTGCCAGCAGCTTCCCTAGCTCTGGGGCCAACGTCCTGACTTTC
TRBD2	TRBV9	NA	TRBJ2-1	CASSPGLAGGEQFF	TGTGCCAGCAGCCCCGGACTAGCGGGAGGGGAGCAGTTCTTC
NA	TRBV19	NA	TRBJ1-1	CASSSQLMNTEAFF	TGTGCCAGTAGTTCCCAACTCATGAACACTGAAGCTTTCTTT
TRBD1	TRBV7-9	NA	TRBJ1-1	CASSLTGSGTEAFF	TGTGCCAGCAGCTTGACAGGGTCGGGGACTGAAGCTTTCTTT
TRBD2	TRBV6-1	NA	TRBJ2-1	CASGSGGSQNEQFF	TGTGCCAGCGGTAGCGGGGGGTCCCAAAATGAGCAGTTCTTC
NA	TRBV10-1	NA	TRBJ2-5	CASSDSVETQYF	TGCGCCAGCAGTGATTCCGTGGAGACCCAGTACTTC
NA	TRBV28	NA	TRBJ2-1	CASSFGDRNEQFF	TGTGCCAGCAGTTTTGGGGATCGGAATGAGCAGTTCTTC
NA	TRBV10-2	NA	TRBJ1-5	CASRHSYSNQPQHF	TGCGCCAGCCGCCACAGTTATAGCAATCAGCCCCAGCATTTT
NA	TRBV5-4	NA	TRBJ2-5	CASSPRGRQETQYF	TGTGCCAGCAGCCCGAGGGGTCGCCAAGAGACCCAGTACTTC
NA	TRBV2	NA	TRBJ1-5	CASSDTGYQPQHF	TGTGCCAGCAGTGATACGGGTTATCAGCCCCAGCATTTT
NA	TRBV27	NA	TRBJ1-2	CASSLSNSLRDYGYTF	TGTGCCAGCAGTTTATCGAACTCTCTTAGAGACTATGGCTACACCTTC
NA	TRBV5-1	few	TRBJ2-7	CASSLVQSNPLMEQYF	TGCGCCAGCAGCTTAGTGCAATCGAACCCTTTAATGGAGCAGTACTTC
NA	TRBV21-1	once	TRBJ1-5	CASSKVWARGPVNSNQPQHF	TGTGCCAGCAGCAAAGTGTGGGCCAGGGGCCCGGTAAATAGCAATCAGCCCCAGCATTTT
NA	TRBV19	NA	TRBJ2-1	CASSIFRDLTNNEQFF	TGTGCCAGTAGTATATTCCGGGACCTCACCAACAATGAGCAGTTCTTC
TRBD1	TRBV7-3	few	TRBJ2-7	CASSLDGTGLYEQYF	TGTGCCAGCAGCTTAGACGGGACAGGGTTGTACGAGCAGTACTTC
TRBD1	TRBV30	once	TRBJ2-1	CAWSSGTGLVQFF	TGTGCCTGGAGTTCTGGGACAGGCCTTGTGCAGTTCTTC
TRBD1	TRBV4-1	NA	TRBJ1-5	CASSQGQGNQPQHF	TGCGCCAGCAGCCAGGGACAGGGCAATCAGCCCCAGCATTTT
TRBD1	TRBV5-1	NA	TRBJ2-7	CASSQPGQGAYEQYF	TGCGCCAGCAGCCAACCGGGACAGGGGGCCTACGAGCAGTACTTC
NA	TRBV9	NA	TRBJ2-2	CASSAPGVNTGELFF	TGTGCCAGCAGCGCCCCCGGGGTGAACACCGGGGAGCTGTTTTTT
TRBD2	TRBV10-3	NA	TRBJ2-1	CAIRRGAGGPQGGNEQFF	TGTGCCATCCGCAGGGGAGCGGGAGGTCCCCAGGGGGGGAATGAGCAGTTCTTC
TRBD2	TRBV19	NA	TRBJ2-5	CASSPGTSFQETQYF	TGTGCCAGTAGTCCTGGGACTAGCTTTCAAGAGACCCAGTACTTC
NA	TRBV28	NA	TRBJ2-1	CASSLWGSQDNEQFF	TGTGCCAGCAGTTTATGGGGGTCCCAAGACAATGAGCAGTTCTTC
TRBD1	TRBV9	NA	TRBJ1-2	CASSAPQGADGYTF	TGTGCCAGCAGCGCGCCACAGGGGGCGGATGGCTACACCTTC
NA	TRBV19	NA	TRBJ1-2	CASRKGRNYGYTF	TGTGCCAGTAGAAAGGGGCGAAACTATGGCTACACCTTC
TRBD2	TRBV28	NA	TRBJ2-5	CASSPRSGTSGTQETQYF	TGTGCCAGCAGTCCCCGTTCCGGGACTAGCGGGACTCAAGAGACCCAGTACTTC
TRBD2	TRBV4-2	NA	TRBJ2-1	CASSQDGTSGYNEQFF	TGTGCCAGCAGCCAAGATGGGACTAGCGGCTACAATGAGCAGTTCTTC
NA	TRBV18	NA	TRBJ2-6	CASSPEVGSSGANVLTF	TGTGCCAGCTCACCAGAAGTGGGAAGCTCTGGGGCCAACGTCCTGACTTTC
NA	TRBV6-6	NA	TRBJ2-7	CASRLHRDNPYEQYF	TGTGCCAGCAGACTCCACCGGGACAACCCCTACGAGCAGTACTTC
NA	TRBV11-2	once	TRBJ1-5	CASSLAGMRNQPQHF	TGTGCCAGCAGCTTAGCCGGAATGAGGAATCAGCCCCAGCATTTT